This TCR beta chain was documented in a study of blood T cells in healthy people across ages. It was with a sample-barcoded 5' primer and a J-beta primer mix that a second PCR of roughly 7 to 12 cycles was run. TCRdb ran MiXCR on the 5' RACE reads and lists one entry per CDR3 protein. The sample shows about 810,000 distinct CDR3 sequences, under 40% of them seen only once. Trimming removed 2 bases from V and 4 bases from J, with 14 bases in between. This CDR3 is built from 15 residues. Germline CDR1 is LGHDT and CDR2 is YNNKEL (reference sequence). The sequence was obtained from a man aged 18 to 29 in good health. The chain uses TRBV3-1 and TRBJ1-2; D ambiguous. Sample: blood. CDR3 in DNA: TGTGCCAGCAGCCAACACGCCGGACCGAGCTATGGCTACACCTTC. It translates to CASSQHAGPSYGYTF.